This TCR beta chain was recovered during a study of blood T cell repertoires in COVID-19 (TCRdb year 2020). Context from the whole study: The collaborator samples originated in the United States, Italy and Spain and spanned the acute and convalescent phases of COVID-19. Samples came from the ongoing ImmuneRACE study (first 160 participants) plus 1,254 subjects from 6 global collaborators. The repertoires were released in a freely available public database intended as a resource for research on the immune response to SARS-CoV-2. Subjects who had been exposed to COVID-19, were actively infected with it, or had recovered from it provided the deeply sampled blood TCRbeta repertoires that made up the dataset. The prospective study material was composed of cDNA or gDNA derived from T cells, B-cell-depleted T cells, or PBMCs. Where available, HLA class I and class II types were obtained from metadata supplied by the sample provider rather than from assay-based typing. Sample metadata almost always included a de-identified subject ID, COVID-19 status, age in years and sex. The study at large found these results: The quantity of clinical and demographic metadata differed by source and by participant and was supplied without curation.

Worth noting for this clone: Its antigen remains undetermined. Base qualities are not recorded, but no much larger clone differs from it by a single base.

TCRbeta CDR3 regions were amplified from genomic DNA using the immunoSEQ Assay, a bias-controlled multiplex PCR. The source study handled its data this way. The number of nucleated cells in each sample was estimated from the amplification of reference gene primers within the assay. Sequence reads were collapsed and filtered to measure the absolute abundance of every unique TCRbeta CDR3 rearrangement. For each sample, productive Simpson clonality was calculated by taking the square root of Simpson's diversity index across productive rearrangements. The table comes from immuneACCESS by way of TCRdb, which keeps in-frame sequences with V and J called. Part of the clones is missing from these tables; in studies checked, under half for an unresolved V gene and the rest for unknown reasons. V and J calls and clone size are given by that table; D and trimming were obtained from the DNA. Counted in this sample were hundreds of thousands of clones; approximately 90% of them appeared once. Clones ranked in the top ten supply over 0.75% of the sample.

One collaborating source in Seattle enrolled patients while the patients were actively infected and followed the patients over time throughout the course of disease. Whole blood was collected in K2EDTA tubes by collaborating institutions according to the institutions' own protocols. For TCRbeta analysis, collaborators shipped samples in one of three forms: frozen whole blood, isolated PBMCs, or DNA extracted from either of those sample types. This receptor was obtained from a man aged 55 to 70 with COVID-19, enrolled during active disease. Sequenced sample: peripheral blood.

The DNA sequence is as follows: TGTGCCACCAGTGATATACAAGATTCTGGGGCCAACGTCCTGACTTTC. Translated, it gives CATSDIQDSGANVLTF. The V gene is TRBV24-1 and the J gene is TRBJ2-6; no D gene call is confident. The germline V gene provides CDR1 KGHDR and CDR2 SFDVKD. The CDR3 runs 16 amino acids, cysteine and phenylalanine included. Just the 48-base CDR3 DNA is kept, in frame starting at base 1. Relative to germline, V is 3 bases shorter and J is 1 base shorter, with 9 bases between their ends.